The 8 T cell receptor beta chains below all came from one sample that was sequenced in a study of control samples from healthy donors and cancer patients. Sequencing was performed with immunoSEQ multiplex PCR; in TCRdb, only in-frame clones are kept and a portion is missing. The data include some 190,000 clones; the top ten clones carry approximately 2.2%. Sequenced input: blood. These TCRs come from a woman aged 30 to 39 in good health.

The chain recombines TRBV6-5 with TRBJ1-2; D not resolved. CDR3 length: 14 residues. CDR1 is MNHEY and CDR2 is SVGAGI in the germline V gene. The V end lost 0 bases, the J end lost 2 bases, and 7 bases lay between the germline ends. For the CDR3, the DNA is TGTGCCAGCAGTTACTCAACAACGAACTATGGCTACACCTTC. It codes for CASSYSTTNYGYTF.

The chain is built from TRBV28 and TRBJ1-4; D remains unclear. Trimming took 1 base from V and 5 from J, leaving 14 bases between them. This CDR3 spans 16 amino acids. CDR1 MDHEN and CDR2 SYDVKM come from the germline V gene. CDR3 nucleotide sequence: TGTGCCAGCAGTTTATCCGGCCGTTGGGTCAATGAAAAACTGTTTTTT. This sequence encodes CASSLSGRWVNEKLFF. The full variable domain, completed using reference TRBV28 and TRBJ1-4, is DVKVTQSSRYLVKRTGEKVFLECVQDMDHENMFWYRQDPGLGLRLIYFSYDVKMKEKGDIPEGYSVSREKKERFSLILESASTNQTSMYLCASSLSGRWVNEKLFFGSGTQLSVL.

The chain has TRBV5-1 and TRBJ1-3, with no clear D. Germline loops: CDR1 SGHRS, CDR2 YFSETQ. The CDR3 contains 14 residues. V shed 5 bases and J shed 2 bases, with 11 bases lying between them. The CDR3: CASRVSGTGNTIYF. Written as DNA, the CDR3 is TGCGCCAGCAGAGTGAGTGGGACTGGAAACACCATATATTTT.

The rearrangement uses TRBV5-1 and TRBJ2-1, with 8 bases identical to TRBD2. This CDR3 is 14 amino acids long. Trimming took 4 bases from V and 10 from J; bases not matched to a gene: 10. Germline lookup yields CDR1 SGHRS and CDR2 YFSETQ. CDR3 DNA sequence: TGCGCCAGCAGCCTGCGGGGGGCAGGGGCCGAGCAGTTCTTC. Translated: CASSLRGAGAEQFF.

The chain carries TRBV6-6 and TRBJ1-2; 8 nucleotides line up with TRBD1. The germline V gene has CDR1 MNHNY and CDR2 SVGAGI (reference sequence). This CDR3 has 14 amino acids. V shed 8 bases, J shed 0 bases, and the junction held 5 bases outside the gene matches. CDR3 coding DNA: TGTGCCAGCCTCGACAGGGGCGCTAACTATGGCTACACCTTC. It yields the protein CASLDRGANYGYTF.

Regarding this clone: One junction end does not reproduce the germline sequence, and a read error may be involved. The chain links TRBV7-7 to TRBJ2-6; tentatively, D is TRBD2 (6 bases). The CDR3 spans 18 residues. Germline values: CDR1 SSHAT, CDR2 FNYEAQ (reference sequence). CDR3 loop: CASSLNGGVGSGANVLTF. CDR3 sequence (DNA): TGTGCTAGCAGCTTGAACGGGGGAGTGGGCTCTGGGGCCAACGTCCTGACTTTC.

The CDR3, as DNA: TGTGCCAGCAGCCAAGATGGGTTCAGGGAATCCTATAATTCACCCCTCCACTTT. Translation gives CASSQDGFRESYNSPLHF. The chain employs TRBV3-1 (or the pseudogene TRBV3-2) and TRBJ1-6; a weak D match, TRBD1 (5 bases). Germline CDR1 is LGHDT and CDR2 is YNNKEL (reference sequence). This CDR3 has 18 amino acids. V lost 0 bases, J lost 1 base, and 13 bases lay in between.

This clone is called medium-sized based on its frequency. The V and J genes are TRBV28 and TRBJ1-2; D is unclear. Germline values: CDR1 MDHEN, CDR2 SYDVKM. V was cut by 8 bases and J by 8 bases, with 15 bases left in between. The CDR3 totals 12 residues. The CDR3 loop is CASWSRDGGYTF. CDR3 nucleotide sequence: TGTGCCAGCTGGTCGAGGGATGGGGGCTACACCTTC.